This T cell receptor (beta chain) stems from a study of shared clonotypes between healthy human individuals. Regarding the study as a whole: Rarefaction curves obtained for sorted subsets showed sequencing incomplete despite large depth. Non-shared clonotypes had lower generation probabilities than those shared by all four donors.

Regarding this clone: Its antigen is unknown.

Naive CD8 cells were CD45RO-negative, positively selected for CCR7, excluding terminally differentiated effector memory CD45RA+ cells. Germline V gene sequence: CDR1 SNHLY, CDR2 FYNNEI. The V gene lost 10 bases and the J gene lost 3 bases, with 21 bases spanning the gap. This CDR3 contains 15 residues. The authors' processing: Filtering was not the same, since immunoSEQ gave junction-only sequences without quality scores. Here immunoSEQ multiplex PCR was the method, and the copy in TCRdb shows in-frame clones only, minus some. V and J calls and clone size follow that table, whereas D and trimming were derived from the DNA. The table records nearly 2 million clones, approximately 94% of them present only once.

This sequence originates from a man aged 18 to 29 in good health. Sequenced material: naive CD8+ T cells sorted from blood. V usage is TRBV2 and J usage is TRBJ1-2; TRBD1 might be the D (6 bases). CDR3 amino acids: CATPLGGQGDYGYTF. CDR3 nucleotide sequence: TGTGCCACCCCCCTCGGGGGGCAGGGCGACTATGGCTACACCTTC.